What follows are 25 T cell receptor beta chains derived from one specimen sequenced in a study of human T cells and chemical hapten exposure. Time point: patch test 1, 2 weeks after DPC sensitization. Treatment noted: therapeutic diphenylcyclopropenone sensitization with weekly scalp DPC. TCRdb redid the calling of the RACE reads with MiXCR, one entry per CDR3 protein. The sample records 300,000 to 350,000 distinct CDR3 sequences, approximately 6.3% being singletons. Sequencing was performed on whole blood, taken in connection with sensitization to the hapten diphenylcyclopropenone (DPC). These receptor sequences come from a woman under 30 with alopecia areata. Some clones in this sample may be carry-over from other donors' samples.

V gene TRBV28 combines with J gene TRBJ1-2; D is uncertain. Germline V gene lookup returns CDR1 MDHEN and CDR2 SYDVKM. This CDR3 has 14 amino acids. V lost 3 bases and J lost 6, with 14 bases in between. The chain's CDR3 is CASSFVNLEDGYTF. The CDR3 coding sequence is TGTGCCAGCAGTTTTGTAAACTTGGAGGATGGCTACACCTTC.

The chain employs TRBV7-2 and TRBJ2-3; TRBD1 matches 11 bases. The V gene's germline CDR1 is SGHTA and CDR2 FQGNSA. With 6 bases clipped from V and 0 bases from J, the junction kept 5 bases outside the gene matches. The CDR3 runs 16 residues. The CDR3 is CASRPRDRGSTDTQYF. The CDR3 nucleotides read TGTGCCAGCAGACCCAGGGACAGGGGGAGCACAGATACGCAGTATTTT.

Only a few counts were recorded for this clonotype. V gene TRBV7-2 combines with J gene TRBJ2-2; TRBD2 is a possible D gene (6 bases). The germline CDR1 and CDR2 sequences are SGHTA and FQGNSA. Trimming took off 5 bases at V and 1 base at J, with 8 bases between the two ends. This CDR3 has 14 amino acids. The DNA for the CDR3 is TGTGCCAGCAGCCCCGGGGGGAACACCGGGGAGCTGTTTTTT. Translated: CASSPGGNTGELFF.

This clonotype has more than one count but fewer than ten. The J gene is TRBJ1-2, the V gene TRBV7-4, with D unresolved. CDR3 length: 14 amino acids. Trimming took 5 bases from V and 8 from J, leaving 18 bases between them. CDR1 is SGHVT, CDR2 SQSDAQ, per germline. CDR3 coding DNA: TGTGCCAGCAGCCCCCGCGGAGGGAAGGGCGGCTACACCTTC. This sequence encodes CASSPRGGKGGYTF.

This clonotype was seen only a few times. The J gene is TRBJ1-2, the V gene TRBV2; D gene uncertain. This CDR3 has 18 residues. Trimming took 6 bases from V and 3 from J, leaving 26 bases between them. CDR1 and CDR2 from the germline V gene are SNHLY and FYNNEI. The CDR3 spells CASRPNSPPQSPHYGYTF. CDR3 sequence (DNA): TGTGCCAGCAGGCCCAACAGCCCTCCCCAGTCACCCCACTATGGCTACACCTTC. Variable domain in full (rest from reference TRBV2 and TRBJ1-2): EPEVTQTPSHQVTQMGQEVILRCVPISNHLYFYWYRQILGQKVEFLVSFYNNEISEKSEIFDDQFSVERPDGSNFTLKIRSTKLEDSAMYFCASRPNSPPQSPHYGYTFGSGTRLTVV.

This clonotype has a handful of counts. CDR3: CASSHYVDSADIQYF. CDR3 bases: TGTGCCAGCAGCCACTACGTTGATTCAGCGGACATTCAGTACTTC. The J gene is TRBJ2-4, the V gene TRBV3-1, with a possible D match to TRBD2 (5 bases). The CDR3 is 15 residues long. CDR1 LGHDT and CDR2 YNNKEL come from the germline V gene (reference sequence). V dropped 3 bases and J dropped 8 bases, with 17 bases sitting between them.

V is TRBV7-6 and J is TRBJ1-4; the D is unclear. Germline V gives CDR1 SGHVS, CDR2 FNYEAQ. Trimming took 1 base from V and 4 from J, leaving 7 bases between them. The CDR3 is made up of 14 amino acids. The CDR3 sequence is CASSLVEGNEKLFF. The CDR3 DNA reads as TGTGCCAGCAGCTTAGTAGAGGGTAATGAAAAACTGTTTTTT.

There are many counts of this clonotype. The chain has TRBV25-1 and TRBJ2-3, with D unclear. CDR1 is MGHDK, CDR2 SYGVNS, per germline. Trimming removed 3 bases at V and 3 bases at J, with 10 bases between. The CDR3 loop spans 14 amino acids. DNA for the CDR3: TGTGCCAGCAGTGATGTGGGCGCGACAGATACGCAGTATTTT. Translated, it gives CASSDVGATDTQYF.

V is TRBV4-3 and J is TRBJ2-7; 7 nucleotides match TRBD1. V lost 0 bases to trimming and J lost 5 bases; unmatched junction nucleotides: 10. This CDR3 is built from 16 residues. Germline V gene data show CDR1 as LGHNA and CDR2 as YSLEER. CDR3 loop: CASSQDGGAGTDEQYF. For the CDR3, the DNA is TGCGCCAGCAGCCAAGATGGGGGCGCAGGGACAGACGAGCAGTACTTC.

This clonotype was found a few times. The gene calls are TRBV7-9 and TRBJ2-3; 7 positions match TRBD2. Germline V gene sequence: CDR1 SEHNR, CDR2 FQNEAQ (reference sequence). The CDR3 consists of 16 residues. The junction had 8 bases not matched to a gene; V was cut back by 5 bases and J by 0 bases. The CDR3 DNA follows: TGTGCCAGCAGCCCCCCGACTAGCCCAAGCACAGATACGCAGTATTTT. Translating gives CASSPPTSPSTDTQYF.

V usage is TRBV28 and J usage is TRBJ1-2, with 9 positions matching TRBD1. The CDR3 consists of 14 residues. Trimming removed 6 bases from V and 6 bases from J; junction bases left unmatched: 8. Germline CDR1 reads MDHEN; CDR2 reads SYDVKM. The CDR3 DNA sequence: TGTGCCAGCAGGATACAGGGGGCGATACATGGCTACACCTTC. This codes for CASRIQGAIHGYTF.

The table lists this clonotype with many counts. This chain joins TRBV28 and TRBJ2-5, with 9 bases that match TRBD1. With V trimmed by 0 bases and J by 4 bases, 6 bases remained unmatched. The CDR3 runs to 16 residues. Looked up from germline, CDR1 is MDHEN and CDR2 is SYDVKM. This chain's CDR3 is CASSLWGTGRGETQYF. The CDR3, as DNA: TGTGCCAGCAGTTTATGGGGGACAGGGCGGGGAGAGACCCAGTACTTC.

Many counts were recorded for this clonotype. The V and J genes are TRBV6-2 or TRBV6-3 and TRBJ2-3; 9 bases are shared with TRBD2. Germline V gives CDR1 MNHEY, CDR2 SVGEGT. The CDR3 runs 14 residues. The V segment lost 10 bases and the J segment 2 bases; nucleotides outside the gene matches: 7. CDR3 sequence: CAINSGGLTDTQYF. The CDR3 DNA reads TGTGCCATCAATAGCGGGGGCCTCACAGATACGCAGTATTTT.

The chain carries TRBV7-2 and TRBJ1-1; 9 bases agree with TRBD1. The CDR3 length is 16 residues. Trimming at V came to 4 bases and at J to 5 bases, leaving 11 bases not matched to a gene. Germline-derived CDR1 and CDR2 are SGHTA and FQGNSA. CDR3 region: CASSSGQGGAGTEAFF. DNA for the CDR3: TGTGCCAGCAGCTCGGGACAGGGAGGCGCAGGGACTGAAGCTTTCTTT.

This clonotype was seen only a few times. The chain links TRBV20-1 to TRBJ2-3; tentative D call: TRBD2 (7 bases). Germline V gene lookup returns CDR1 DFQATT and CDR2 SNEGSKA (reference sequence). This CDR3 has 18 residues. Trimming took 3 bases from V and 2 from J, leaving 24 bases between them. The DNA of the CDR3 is TGCAGTGCTAGCGGGGGGACATTCCCACGTCAAAACACAGATACGCAGTATTTT. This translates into CSASGGTFPRQNTDTQYF.

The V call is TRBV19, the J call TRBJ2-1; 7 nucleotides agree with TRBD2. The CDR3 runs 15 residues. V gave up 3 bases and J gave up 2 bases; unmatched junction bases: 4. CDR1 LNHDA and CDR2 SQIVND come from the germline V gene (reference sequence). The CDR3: CASSMGLAAYNEQFF. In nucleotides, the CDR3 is TGTGCCAGTAGTATGGGGCTAGCGGCCTACAATGAGCAGTTCTTC.

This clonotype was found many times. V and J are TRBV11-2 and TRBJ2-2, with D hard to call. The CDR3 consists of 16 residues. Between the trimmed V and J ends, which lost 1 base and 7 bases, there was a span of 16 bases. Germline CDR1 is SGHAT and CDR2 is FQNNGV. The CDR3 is CASSLGSAGSNGELFF. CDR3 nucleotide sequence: TGTGCCAGCAGCTTAGGATCTGCTGGTAGTAACGGGGAGCTGTTTTTT.

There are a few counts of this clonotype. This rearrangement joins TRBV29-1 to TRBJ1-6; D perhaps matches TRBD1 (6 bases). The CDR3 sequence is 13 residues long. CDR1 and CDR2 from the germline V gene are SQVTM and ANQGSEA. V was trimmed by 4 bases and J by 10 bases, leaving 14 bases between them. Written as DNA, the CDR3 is TGCAGCGTTGCTCCAGGGGAAGGCTCACCCCTCCACTTT. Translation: CSVAPGEGSPLHF.

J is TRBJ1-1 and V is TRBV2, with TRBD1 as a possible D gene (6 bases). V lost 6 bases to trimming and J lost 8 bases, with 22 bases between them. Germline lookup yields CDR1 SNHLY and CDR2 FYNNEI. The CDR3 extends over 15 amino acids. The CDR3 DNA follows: TGTGCCAGCAGGACCCCGGATGGGGGGCTGAGGGAAGCTTTCTTT. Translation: CASRTPDGGLREAFF.

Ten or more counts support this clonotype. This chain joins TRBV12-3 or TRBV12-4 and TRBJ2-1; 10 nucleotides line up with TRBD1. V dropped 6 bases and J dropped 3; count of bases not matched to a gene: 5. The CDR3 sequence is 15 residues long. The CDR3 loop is CASRAGTGDYNEQFF. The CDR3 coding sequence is TGTGCCAGCAGGGCCGGGACAGGGGACTACAATGAGCAGTTCTTC.

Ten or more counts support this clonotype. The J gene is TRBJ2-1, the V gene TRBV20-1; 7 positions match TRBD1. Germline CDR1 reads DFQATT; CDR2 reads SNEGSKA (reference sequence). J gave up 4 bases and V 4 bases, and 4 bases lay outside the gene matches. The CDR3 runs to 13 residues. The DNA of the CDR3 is TGCAGTGCTAACCGGGACAGATACAATGAGCAGTTCTTC. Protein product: CSANRDRYNEQFF.

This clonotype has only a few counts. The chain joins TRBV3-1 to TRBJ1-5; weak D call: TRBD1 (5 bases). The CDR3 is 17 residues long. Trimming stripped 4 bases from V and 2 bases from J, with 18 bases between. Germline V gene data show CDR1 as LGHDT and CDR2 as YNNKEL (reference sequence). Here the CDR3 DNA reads TGTGCCAGCAGCCTCAACGGGCTTTTAGGGGGCAATCAGCCCCAGCATTTT. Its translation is CASSLNGLLGGNQPQHF.

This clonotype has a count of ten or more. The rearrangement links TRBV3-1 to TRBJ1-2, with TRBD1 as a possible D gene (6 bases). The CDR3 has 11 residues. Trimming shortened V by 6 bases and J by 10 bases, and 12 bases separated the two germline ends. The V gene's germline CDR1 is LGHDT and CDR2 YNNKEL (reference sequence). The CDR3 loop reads CASRLGAIYTF. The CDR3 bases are TGTGCCAGCAGGTTGGGGGCCATCTACACCTTC.

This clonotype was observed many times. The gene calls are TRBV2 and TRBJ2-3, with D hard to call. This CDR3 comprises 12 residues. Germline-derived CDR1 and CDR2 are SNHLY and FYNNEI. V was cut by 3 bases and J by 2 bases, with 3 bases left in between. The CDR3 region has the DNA TGTGCCAGCAGTGACGACACAGATACGCAGTATTTT. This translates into CASSDDTDTQYF.

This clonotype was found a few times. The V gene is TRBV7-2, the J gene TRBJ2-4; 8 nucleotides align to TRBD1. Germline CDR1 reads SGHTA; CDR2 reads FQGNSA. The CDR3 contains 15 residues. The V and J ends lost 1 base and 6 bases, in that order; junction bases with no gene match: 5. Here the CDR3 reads CASSLGRTGPNIQYF. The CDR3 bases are TGTGCCAGCAGCTTAGGTAGGACAGGGCCAAACATTCAGTACTTC.